These 13 T cell receptor beta chains originate from one sample sequenced in a study of T cells in Graves' hyperthyroidism and ophthalmopathy. Amplified TCR beta CDR3 regions derived from RNA transcripts. HTBI primers drove first-round RT-PCR of the TCR CDR3. TCRdb re-called the multiplex PCR reads through MiXCR, storing one row per CDR3 protein. The table has about half a million distinct CDR3 sequences, around 21% seen once. The sequenced sample consisted of blood. These receptors all come from a man aged 18 to 29 with Graves' hyperthyroidism.

There are many counts of this clonotype. The chain couples TRBV2 to TRBJ2-7, with D perhaps matching TRBD2 (6 bases). V was pared by 4 bases and J by 5 bases, with 15 bases between. CDR1 is SNHLY and CDR2 is FYNNEI in the germline V gene. This CDR3 contains 14 residues. The chain's CDR3 is CASSVWGREDEQYF. CDR3 sequence (DNA): TGTGCCAGCAGTGTCTGGGGCAGGGAGGACGAGCAGTACTTC.

This clonotype was counted at least ten times. The J gene is TRBJ1-1, the V gene TRBV28; 7 nucleotides match TRBD1. The CDR3 has 14 amino acids. Germline CDR1 MDHEN, CDR2 SYDVKM. Trimming took 5 bases from V and 6 from J; bases not matched to a gene: 9. CDR3 loop: CASSIATGAPEAFF. The CDR3 bases are TGTGCCAGCAGTATCGCTACAGGGGCCCCTGAAGCTTTCTTT.

This clonotype was detected only a few times. The chain links TRBV20-1 to TRBJ2-7; TRBD1 aligns across 9 bases. The CDR3 sequence is 16 residues long. The V segment lost 0 bases and the J segment 2 bases; nucleotides outside the gene matches: 8. Germline V gene data show CDR1 as DFQATT and CDR2 as SNEGSKA (reference sequence). The DNA of the CDR3 is TGCAGTGCTAGAGACGGGGACAGGGTCAATGCCTACGAGCAGTACTTC. Amino acids: CSARDGDRVNAYEQYF.

The rearrangement uses TRBV6-1 and TRBJ1-6; the D is unclear. Germline values: CDR1 MNHNS, CDR2 SASEGT. Trimming removed 5 bases from V and 8 bases from J, with 13 bases in between. The CDR3 runs to 14 residues. In nucleotides, the CDR3 is TGTGCCAGCAGTCGGCGGGTGGTGGATTCACCCCTCCACTTT. It encodes CASSRRVVDSPLHF.

This clonotype was found a few times. The genes are TRBV27 and TRBJ1-3; TRBD1 aligns across 7 bases. J lost 4 bases, V lost 2 bases, and 5 bases had no gene match. Germline V gives CDR1 MNHEY, CDR2 SMNVEV (reference sequence). There are 15 residues in the CDR3. The CDR3 region is CASSLEGAGGNTIYF. CDR3 nucleotides: TGTGCCAGCAGTTTAGAGGGGGCCGGAGGAAACACCATATATTTT.

The chain couples TRBV5-4 to TRBJ2-2; D is uncertain. This CDR3 is 12 amino acids long. Germline V gene data show CDR1 as SGHNT and CDR2 as YYREEE (reference sequence). V was trimmed by 7 bases and J by 4 bases, leaving 8 bases between them. The CDR3 reads CASQQSTGELFF. CDR3 nucleotides: TGTGCCAGCCAACAGTCCACCGGGGAGCTGTTTTTT.

The chain employs TRBV5-8 and TRBJ2-7, with D possibly being TRBD2 (6 bases). The V and J ends lost 5 bases and 0 bases respectively, with 15 bases between them. The CDR3 is 15 residues long. The germline V gene encodes CDR1 SGHTS and CDR2 YDEGEE. The CDR3 coding sequence is TGTGCCAGCAGACCTCCGGGACTTCTCTCCTACGAGCAGTACTTC. This codes for CASRPPGLLSYEQYF.

V gene TRBV13 combines with J gene TRBJ1-1; 9 positions agree with TRBD1. The CDR3 contains 18 residues. V lost 3 bases to trimming and J lost 4 bases; unmatched junction nucleotides: 15. CDR1 is PRHDT and CDR2 is FYEKMQ in the germline V gene (reference sequence). The CDR3 DNA is TGTGCCAGCAGCTTGGAGGGTGGACAGGGGAGCTGGGGCACTGAAGCTTTCTTT. The encoded protein is CASSLEGGQGSWGTEAFF. The entire variable domain, with the rest obtained from reference TRBV13 and TRBJ1-1, is as follows: AAGVIQSPRHLIKEKRETATLKCYPIPRHDTVYWYQQGPGQDPQFLISFYEKMQSDKGSIPDRFSAQQFSDYHSELNMSSLELGDSALYFCASSLEGGQGSWGTEAFFGQGTRLTVV.

The genes are TRBV15 and TRBJ1-1; 8 positions match TRBD1. The CDR3 runs 15 residues. Germline V gives CDR1 LNHNV, CDR2 YYDKDF (reference sequence). V lost 1 base and J lost 1; bases outside the gene matches: 2. CDR3 DNA: TGTGCCACCAGCAGAGGAGGGACAGGGAACACTGAAGCTTTCTTT. Amino acids: CATSRGGTGNTEAFF. Supplemented by reference TRBV15 and TRBJ1-1, the full variable domain reads DAMVIQNPRYQVTQFGKPVTLSCSQTLNHNVMYWYQQKSSQAPKLLFHYYDKDFNNEADTPDNFQSRRPNTSFCFLDIRSPGLGDTAMYLCATSRGGTGNTEAFFGQGTRLTVV.

This chain connects TRBV12-3 or TRBV12-4 to TRBJ2-5; no definite D call. The CDR3 is made up of 13 amino acids. V shed 8 bases and J shed 1 base, with 11 bases lying between them. CDR3 protein: CASQRLLQETQYF. In nucleotides, the CDR3 is TGTGCCAGCCAAAGACTCCTCCAAGAGACCCAGTACTTC.

This clonotype was recorded at least ten times. The chain combines TRBV4-1 with TRBJ2-5; unclear D gene. The germline V gene has CDR1 MGHRA and CDR2 YSYEKL. Trimming removed 1 base from V and 3 bases from J, with 12 bases in between. CDR3 length: 15 amino acids. This chain's CDR3 is CASSQGLGGKETQYF. The CDR3 region has the DNA TGCGCCAGCAGCCAAGGATTAGGCGGAAAAGAGACCCAGTACTTC.

This clonotype was counted many times. The chain has TRBV12-3 or TRBV12-4 and TRBJ1-1; D is undetermined. The ends were cut back, 6 bases at V and 4 bases at J, with 15 bases in the middle. The CDR3 runs to 14 residues. CDR3 residues: CASRASGRGTEAFF. The CDR3 nucleotides are TGTGCCAGCAGAGCCTCCGGTAGAGGCACTGAAGCTTTCTTT.

The V and J genes are TRBV12-3 or TRBV12-4 and TRBJ1-2; D not certain. The germline V and J ends were trimmed by 7 bases and 8 bases, with 20 bases remaining between them. This CDR3 contains 14 residues. CDR3 sequence (DNA): TGTGCCAGCACTCAACCGGGGTCACCGACGGGCTACACCTTC. As protein: CASTQPGSPTGYTF.